The 25 T cell receptor beta chains below all came from one sample that was sequenced in a study of HIV-infected patients and healthy controls. TCRdb re-called the 5' RACE reads with MiXCR, one entry per CDR3 protein. Here the sample spans 65,000 to 70,000 distinct CDR3 sequences, about 15% being singletons. Sequenced material: CD4+ T cells from blood. These receptor sequences come from a human donor in good health.

This clonotype was seen a few times. This chain joins TRBV28 and TRBJ2-1, with D unresolved. The CDR3 has 16 residues. V dropped 5 bases and J dropped 4 bases, with 18 bases sitting between them. Germline lookup yields CDR1 MDHEN and CDR2 SYDVKM. The CDR3 loop is CASSLIGPGRYNEQFF. In DNA form, the CDR3 reads TGTGCCAGCAGTCTAATAGGACCTGGCCGATACAATGAGCAGTTCTTC.

This chain links TRBV5-1 with TRBJ2-6; no clear D gene. Trimming pared 4 bases from V and 0 bases from J, leaving 8 bases between. CDR1 and CDR2 (germline): SGHRS, YFSETQ. This CDR3 spans 15 amino acids. In DNA form, the CDR3 reads TGCGCCAGCAGCCCGGGCCTCTCTGGGGCCAACGTCCTGACTTTC. Translation gives CASSPGLSGANVLTF. The full variable domain, completed using reference TRBV5-1 and TRBJ2-6, is KAGVTQTPRYLIKTRGQQVTLSCSPISGHRSVSWYQQTPGQGLQFLFEYFSETQRNKGNFPGRFSGRQFSNSRSEMNVSTLELGDSALYLCASSPGLSGANVLTFGAGSRLTVL.

This clonotype was recorded a few times. The genes are TRBV6-2 or TRBV6-3 and TRBJ2-7; 8 bases map to TRBD1. With 5 bases clipped from V and 0 bases from J, the junction kept 6 bases outside the gene matches. Germline V gene lookup returns CDR1 MNHEY and CDR2 SVGEGT. The CDR3 spans 15 residues. The CDR3, as DNA: TGTGCCAGCAGTGAACAGGGGGGTTCCTCCTACGAGCAGTACTTC. Translated, it gives CASSEQGGSSYEQYF.

V usage is TRBV12-3 or TRBV12-4 and J usage is TRBJ1-2; tentatively, D is TRBD1 (6 bases). V was cut by 1 base and J by 4 bases, with 7 bases left in between. This CDR3 contains 13 residues. DNA for the CDR3: TGTGCCAGCAGTTTAGGGGGGCCCTATGGCTACACCTTC. Its protein is CASSLGGPYGYTF.

The chain uses TRBV7-9 and TRBJ1-2; D gene ambiguous. Trimming left V 4 bases short and J 5 bases short, with 8 bases between. This CDR3 spans 12 amino acids. Germline CDR1 SEHNR, CDR2 FQNEAQ (reference sequence). CDR3 sequence (DNA): TGTGCCAGCAGCTCGTTGGGGTATGGCTACACCTTC. Encoded protein: CASSSLGYGYTF. The full variable domain, completed using reference TRBV7-9 and TRBJ1-2, is DTGVSQNPRHKITKRGQNVTFRCDPISEHNRLYWYRQTLGQGPEFLTYFQNEAQLEKSRLLSDRFSAERPKGSFSTLEIQRTEQGDSAMYLCASSSLGYGYTFGSGTRLTVV.

The chain couples TRBV7-2 to TRBJ1-2; 7 bases are shared with TRBD1. Per germline, CDR1 SGHTA and CDR2 FQGNSA. This CDR3 is built from 15 residues. V was pared by 1 base and J by 4 bases, with 6 bases of the junction left unmatched. CDR3 residues: CASSLGPGQIYGYTF. Here the CDR3 DNA reads TGTGCCAGCAGCTTAGGACCGGGACAGATCTATGGCTACACCTTC.

This clonotype showed up just a few times. This chain links TRBV16 with TRBJ2-1; 10 nucleotides match TRBD1. Germline CDR1 reads KGHSY; CDR2 reads FQNENV. The trim removed 2 bases at V and 6 bases at J, leaving 10 bases unmatched. The CDR3 length is 17 residues. In DNA, the CDR3 is TGTGCCAGCAGCCAACAGCACGGGACAGGGGTTGGCAATGAGCAGTTCTTC. Translating it yields CASSQQHGTGVGNEQFF.

This clonotype was found many times. This chain uses TRBV7-9 with TRBJ1-6; tentatively, D is TRBD1 (6 bases). Looked up from germline, CDR1 is SEHNR and CDR2 is FQNEAQ (reference sequence). The CDR3 consists of 14 residues. V was shortened by 11 bases and J by 7 bases, with 18 bases between the two germline ends. CDR3 region: CAVSRGAQNSPLHF. CDR3 sequence (DNA): TGTGCCGTAAGTCGGGGGGCGCAGAATTCACCCCTCCACTTT.

V gene TRBV3-1 combines with J gene TRBJ2-6; tentative D call: TRBD1 (5 bases). The V gene's germline CDR1 is LGHDT and CDR2 YNNKEL (reference sequence). V was clipped by 4 bases and J by 0 bases, with 13 bases between them. CDR3 length: 17 residues. CDR3 sequence: CASSLRALSSGANVLTF. The CDR3 DNA sequence: TGTGCCAGCAGCCTCAGGGCGCTAAGCTCTGGGGCCAACGTCCTGACTTTC.

The chain links TRBV20-1 to TRBJ2-1; 11 bases are a match to TRBD1. The germline V gene has CDR1 DFQATT and CDR2 SNEGSKA (reference sequence). This CDR3 comprises 15 residues. The V segment lost 6 bases and the J segment 7 bases; nucleotides outside the gene matches: 11. The CDR3 nucleotides are TGCAGTGCCACCCCGTCAGGACAGGGGGCAAATGAGCAGTTCTTC. Translated: CSATPSGQGANEQFF.

The rearrangement uses TRBV6-2 or TRBV6-3 and TRBJ1-2; no firm D call. Germline-derived CDR1 and CDR2 are MNHEY and SVGEGT. The CDR3 spans 15 residues. V lost 2 bases and J 1 base, leaving 11 bases between the germline ends. The CDR3 spells CASSYGSGVNYGYTF. For the CDR3, the DNA is TGTGCCAGCAGTTACGGGAGTGGGGTTAACTATGGCTACACCTTC.

This clonotype was observed a handful of times. The V call is TRBV5-1, the J call TRBJ1-1; no reliable D call. Per germline, CDR1 SGHRS and CDR2 YFSETQ. The CDR3 contains 15 residues. The V and J ends lost 5 bases and 7 bases respectively, with 21 bases between them. The CDR3 bases are TGCGCCAGCAGTGACGGAGGCCCCACCTCCGATGAAGCTTTCTTT. This encodes CASSDGGPTSDEAFF.

This clonotype was seen a few times. The rearrangement links TRBV2 to TRBJ2-2, with 7 bases matching TRBD1. The J segment lost 7 bases and the V segment lost 7 bases, leaving 9 bases of the junction unmatched. CDR1 is SNHLY, CDR2 FYNNEI, per germline. The CDR3 is 14 residues long. CDR3 bases: TGTGCCAGCAATCTGCCAGGGGGTGTCGGGGAGCTGTTTTTT. Its protein product is CASNLPGGVGELFF.

The V gene is TRBV6-2 or TRBV6-3, the J gene TRBJ2-7; D unresolved. CDR3 length: 11 amino acids. The germline V and J ends were trimmed by 6 bases and 5 bases, with 8 bases remaining between them. Germline CDR1 and CDR2: MNHEY and SVGEGT. CDR3 nucleotide sequence: TGTGCCAGCAGGACCGGAAACGAGCAGTACTTC. Amino acids: CASRTGNEQYF.

The chain is built from TRBV7-9 and TRBJ1-3; 9 positions agree with TRBD1. The CDR3 has 16 residues. J was trimmed by 7 bases and V by 5 bases; bases with no gene match: 12. The germline gives CDR1 SEHNR, CDR2 FQNEAQ (reference sequence). CDR3 protein: CASSPLGGTGINTIYF. CDR3 DNA sequence: TGTGCCAGCAGCCCGCTAGGGGGGACAGGGATCAACACCATATATTTT.

There are a few counts of this clonotype. The J gene is TRBJ1-5, the V gene TRBV2, with 7 bases matching TRBD1. CDR1 and CDR2 (germline): SNHLY, FYNNEI. The trim removed 6 bases at V and 5 bases at J, leaving 7 bases unmatched. The CDR3 is 14 amino acids. The CDR3 protein is CASRLQGWDQPQHF. The CDR3 coding sequence is TGTGCCAGCAGGTTACAGGGGTGGGATCAGCCCCAGCATTTT.

This clonotype was recorded at least ten times. The chain is built from TRBV20-1 and TRBJ2-1; a possible D gene is TRBD2 (6 bases). V dropped 5 bases and J dropped 3 bases, with 11 bases sitting between them. This CDR3 is 13 amino acids long. Per the germline V gene, CDR1 is DFQATT and CDR2 is SNEGSKA (reference sequence). This CDR3 reads CSALWGVYNEQFF. DNA of the CDR3: TGCAGTGCTCTTTGGGGGGTCTACAATGAGCAGTTCTTC.

This clonotype was detected many times. V usage is TRBV29-1 and J usage is TRBJ2-7, with D perhaps TRBD2 (5 bases). Per germline, CDR1 SQVTM and CDR2 ANQGSEA. The CDR3 length is 12 residues. V lost 5 bases and J 6 bases, leaving 14 bases between the germline ends. CDR3 sequence reads: CSVRRAAGEQYF. For the CDR3, the DNA is TGCAGCGTTCGGCGGGCTGCCGGCGAGCAGTACTTC.

This clonotype was counted at least ten times. The rearrangement joins TRBV20-1 to TRBJ2-7, with 7 bases fitting TRBD2. Germline CDR1 and CDR2: DFQATT and SNEGSKA (reference sequence). This CDR3 region has 14 residues. The V and J ends lost 0 bases and 0 bases, in that order; junction bases with no gene match: 2. The CDR3 DNA sequence: TGCAGTGCTAGAGAACTAGCGAGCTCCTACGAGCAGTACTTC. Amino acid sequence: CSARELASSYEQYF.

This clonotype has only a few counts. The chain uses TRBV18 and TRBJ1-1; D is ambiguous. Germline CDR1 is KGHSH and CDR2 is LQKENI. V lost 2 bases and J 1 base, leaving 8 bases between the germline ends. The CDR3 loop spans 14 amino acids. The CDR3 here is CASSPSSRNTEAFF. Here the CDR3 DNA reads TGTGCCAGCTCACCATCTTCTAGGAACACTGAAGCTTTCTTT.

This clonotype was counted ten times or more. The chain combines TRBV12-3 or TRBV12-4 with TRBJ2-7; D possibly matches TRBD1 or TRBD2 (5 bases each). The V end was cut by 3 bases, the J end by 2 bases, with 8 bases between. The CDR3 consists of 13 residues. CDR3 amino acids: CASSLGVAYEQYF. The CDR3 DNA is TGTGCCAGCAGTTTGGGGGTAGCCTACGAGCAGTACTTC.

This clonotype was found many times. The CDR3 protein is CASSLGGRGAETQYF. CDR3 bases: TGTGCCAGCAGCTTAGGCGGCAGAGGAGCGGAGACCCAGTACTTC. V gene TRBV7-9 combines with J gene TRBJ2-5; D is ambiguous. The ends were cut back, 1 base at V and 5 bases at J, with 14 bases in the middle. CDR1 is SEHNR and CDR2 is FQNEAQ in the germline V gene (reference sequence). This CDR3 spans 15 amino acids.

This clonotype occurred many times. This chain uses TRBV7-9 with TRBJ2-3; no definite D call. CDR1 and CDR2 from the germline V gene are SEHNR and FQNEAQ (reference sequence). The CDR3 is 16 residues long. V was trimmed by 0 bases and J by 0 bases, leaving 10 bases between them. CDR3 in amino acids: CASSLAADSSTDTQYF. The CDR3 nucleotides are TGTGCCAGCAGCTTAGCGGCAGACTCTAGCACAGATACGCAGTATTTT.

The V and J genes are TRBV20-1 and TRBJ2-3; TRBD2 might be the D (6 bases). The length of the CDR3 is 15 residues. Germline V gene sequence: CDR1 DFQATT, CDR2 SNEGSKA (reference sequence). V was cut by 4 bases and J by 0 bases, with 14 bases left in between. The CDR3 nucleotides read TGCAGTGCTACCCCTCGGGAGCGTAGCACAGATACGCAGTATTTT. Translating gives CSATPRERSTDTQYF.

V is TRBV7-9 and J is TRBJ2-5; D is perhaps TRBD2 (6 bases). The CDR3 has 17 amino acids. Trimming took 5 bases from V and 2 from J, leaving 21 bases between them. Per germline, CDR1 SEHNR and CDR2 FQNEAQ (reference sequence). CDR3 DNA: TGTGCCAGCAGCCCTAGAAGACTAGGAGGTTCACAAGAGACCCAGTACTTC. Its protein is CASSPRRLGGSQETQYF. The entire variable domain, with the rest obtained from reference TRBV7-9 and TRBJ2-5, is as follows: DTGVSQNPRHKITKRGQNVTFRCDPISEHNRLYWYRQTLGQGPEFLTYFQNEAQLEKSRLLSDRFSAERPKGSFSTLEIQRTEQGDSAMYLCASSPRRLGGSQETQYFGPGTRLLVL.